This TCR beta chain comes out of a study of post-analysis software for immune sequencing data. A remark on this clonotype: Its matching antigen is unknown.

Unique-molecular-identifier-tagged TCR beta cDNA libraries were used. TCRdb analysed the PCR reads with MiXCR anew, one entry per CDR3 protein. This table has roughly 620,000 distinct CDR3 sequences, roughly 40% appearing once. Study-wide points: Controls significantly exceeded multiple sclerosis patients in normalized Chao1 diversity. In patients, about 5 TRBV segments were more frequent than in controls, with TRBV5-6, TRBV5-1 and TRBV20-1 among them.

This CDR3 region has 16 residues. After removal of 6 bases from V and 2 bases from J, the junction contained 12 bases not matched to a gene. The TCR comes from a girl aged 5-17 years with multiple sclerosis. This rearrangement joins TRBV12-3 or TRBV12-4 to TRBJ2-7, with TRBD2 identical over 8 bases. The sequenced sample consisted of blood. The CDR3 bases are TGTGCCAGCAGCAAACGAGGCGGGAGGTCGGCCTACGAGCAGTACTTC. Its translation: CASSKRGGRSAYEQYF.